This T cell receptor (beta chain) was identified in a study of beta chain features in type 1 diabetes. For the study at large: Cell yields, gender and age were comparable in patients and healthy donors.

In germline, CDR1 is SEHNR, CDR2 FQNEAQ (reference sequence). Trimming took off 3 bases at V and 8 bases at J, with 25 bases between the two ends. The CDR3 is made up of 18 amino acids. Findings and limits, study-wide: Across all four CD4+ subsets, people with type 1 diabetes showed modestly shorter TCRB CDR3s. The naive, central memory and Treg TCRB repertoires of patients appeared to be more similar to one another than those of healthy donors. Fewer insertions but more deletions were seen at VDJ junctions in type 1 diabetes patients.

Comments on this clone: Its cognate antigen is unknown.

Expressed TCRB transcripts were sequenced, since all the RNA that had been isolated was reverse transcribed. Measured with immunoSEQ multiplex PCR; TCRdb has only the in-frame clones, and not every one. The sample holds 310,000 or so clones, approximately 16% seen once. The chain has TRBV7-9 and TRBJ1-4; the D is unclear. The receptor was isolated from a man aged 18 to 29 with type 1 diabetes. Sequencing was carried out using naive CD4+ T cells from blood. CDR3 in DNA: TGTGCCAGCAGCTTTGGAATCGGCGGAAGTCTTTATGTAGAAAAACTGTTTTTT. It encodes CASSFGIGGSLYVEKLFF. The whole variable domain, remainder taken from reference TRBV7-9 and TRBJ1-4, is DTGVSQNPRHKITKRGQNVTFRCDPISEHNRLYWYRQTLGQGPEFLTYFQNEAQLEKSRLLSDRFSAERPKGSFSTLEIQRTEQGDSAMYLCASSFGIGGSLYVEKLFFGSGTQLSVL.